This T cell receptor beta chain was identified during a study of radiotherapy plus CTLA-4 blockade in lung cancer. For the study at large: Objective responses were seen in around 17% of patients, disease control in 31%. Study conclusions and caveats: In blood, TCR clones derived from the tumor expanded after radiotherapy plus ipilimumab.

The CDR3 is 14 residues long. J gave up 4 bases and V 6 bases, and 6 bases lay outside the gene matches. Germline CDR1 reads MNHEY; CDR2 reads SMNVEV (reference sequence). A note on this clone: What it recognizes is unknown.

Method: immunoSEQ multiplex PCR; TCRdb's copy keeps in-frame clones and lacks some. Seen here are tens of thousands of clones, about nine tenths observed once, and the top ten hold 40%. This specimen was peripheral blood, taken from a patient treated with radiotherapy plus ipilimumab. The chain links TRBV27 to TRBJ1-1; 9 bases map to TRBD1. This sequence was found in a human donor with non-small cell lung cancer that progressed on radiotherapy plus ipilimumab. CDR3 residues: CASRPGQGGTEAFF. The CDR3 nucleotides read TGTGCCAGCAGGCCGGGACAGGGAGGCACTGAAGCTTTCTTT.